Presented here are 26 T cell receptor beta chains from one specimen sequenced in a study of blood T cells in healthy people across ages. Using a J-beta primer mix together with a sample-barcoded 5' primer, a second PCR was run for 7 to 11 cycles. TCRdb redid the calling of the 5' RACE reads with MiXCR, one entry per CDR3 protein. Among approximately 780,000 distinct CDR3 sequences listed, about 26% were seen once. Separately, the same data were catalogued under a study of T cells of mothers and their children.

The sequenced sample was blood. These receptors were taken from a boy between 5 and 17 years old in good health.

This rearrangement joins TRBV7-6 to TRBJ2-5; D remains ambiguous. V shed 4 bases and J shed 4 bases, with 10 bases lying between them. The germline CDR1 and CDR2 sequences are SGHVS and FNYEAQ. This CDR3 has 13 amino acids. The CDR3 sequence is CASSSTRRETQYF. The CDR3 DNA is TGTGCCAGCAGCTCCACAAGACGAGAGACCCAGTACTTC. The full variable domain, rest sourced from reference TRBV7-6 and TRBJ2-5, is GAGVSQSPRYKVTKRGQDVALRCDPISGHVSLYWYRQALGQGPEFLTYFNYEAQQDKSGLPNDRFSAERPEGSISTLTIQRTEQRDSAMYRCASSSTRRETQYFGPGTRLLVL.

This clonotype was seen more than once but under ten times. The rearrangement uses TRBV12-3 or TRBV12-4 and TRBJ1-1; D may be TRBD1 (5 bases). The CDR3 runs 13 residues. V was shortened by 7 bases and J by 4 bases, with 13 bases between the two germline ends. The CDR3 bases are TGTGCCAGCAATTTCGGGGGGGGCACTGAAGCTTTCTTT. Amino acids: CASNFGGGTEAFF.

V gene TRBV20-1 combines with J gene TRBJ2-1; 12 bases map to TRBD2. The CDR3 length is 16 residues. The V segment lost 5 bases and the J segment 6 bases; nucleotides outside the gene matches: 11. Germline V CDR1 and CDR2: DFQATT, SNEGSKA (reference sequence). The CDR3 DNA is TGCAGTGCTTCCCGGCCTAGCGGGGGGGCGGTCAATGAGCAGTTCTTC. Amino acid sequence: CSASRPSGGAVNEQFF.

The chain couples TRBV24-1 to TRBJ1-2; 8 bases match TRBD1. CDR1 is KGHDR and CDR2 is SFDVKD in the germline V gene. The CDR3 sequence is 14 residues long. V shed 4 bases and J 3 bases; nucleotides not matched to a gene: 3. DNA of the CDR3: TGTGCCACCAGTGAGTCGGGACAGGACTATGGCTACACCTTC. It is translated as CATSESGQDYGYTF.

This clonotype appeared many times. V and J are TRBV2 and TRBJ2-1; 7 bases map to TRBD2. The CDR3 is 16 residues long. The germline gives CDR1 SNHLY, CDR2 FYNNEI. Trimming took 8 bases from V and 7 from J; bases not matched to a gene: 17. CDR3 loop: CASGPREARRVNEQFF. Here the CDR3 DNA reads TGTGCCAGCGGCCCCCGGGAGGCTAGGAGGGTGAATGAGCAGTTCTTC.

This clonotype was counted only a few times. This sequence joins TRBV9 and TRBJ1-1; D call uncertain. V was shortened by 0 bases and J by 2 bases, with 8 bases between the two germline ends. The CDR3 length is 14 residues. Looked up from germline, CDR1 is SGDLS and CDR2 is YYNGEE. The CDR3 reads CASSVDGVNTEAFF. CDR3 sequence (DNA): TGTGCCAGCAGCGTAGATGGTGTTAACACTGAAGCTTTCTTT.

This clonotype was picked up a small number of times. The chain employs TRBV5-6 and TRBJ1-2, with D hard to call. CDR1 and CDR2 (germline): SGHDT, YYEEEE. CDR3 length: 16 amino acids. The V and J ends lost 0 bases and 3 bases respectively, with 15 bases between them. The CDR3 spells CASSLAGRSLDYGYTF. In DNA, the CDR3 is TGTGCCAGCAGCTTGGCCGGCCGTTCTCTCGACTATGGCTACACCTTC.

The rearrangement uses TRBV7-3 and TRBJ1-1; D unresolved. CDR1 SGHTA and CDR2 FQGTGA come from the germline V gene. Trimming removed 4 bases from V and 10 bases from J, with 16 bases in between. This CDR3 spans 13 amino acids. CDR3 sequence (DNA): TGTGCCAGCAGCTCTTCTGGCCTGGCGGGAGCTTTCTTT. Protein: CASSSSGLAGAFF.

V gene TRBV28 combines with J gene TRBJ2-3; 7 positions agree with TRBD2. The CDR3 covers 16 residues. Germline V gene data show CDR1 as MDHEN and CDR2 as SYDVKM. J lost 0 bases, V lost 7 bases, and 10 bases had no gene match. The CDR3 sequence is CASTDPRRGSTDTQYF. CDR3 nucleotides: TGTGCCAGCACCGACCCTAGGCGGGGGAGCACAGATACGCAGTATTTT.

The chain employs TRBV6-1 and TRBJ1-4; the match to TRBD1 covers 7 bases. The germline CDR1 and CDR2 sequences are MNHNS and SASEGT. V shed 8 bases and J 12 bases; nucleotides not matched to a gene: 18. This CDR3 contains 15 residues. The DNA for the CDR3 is TGTGCCAGCGGCCAGACCAGGGGGTTGTTGAGGGAACTGTTTTTT. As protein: CASGQTRGLLRELFF.

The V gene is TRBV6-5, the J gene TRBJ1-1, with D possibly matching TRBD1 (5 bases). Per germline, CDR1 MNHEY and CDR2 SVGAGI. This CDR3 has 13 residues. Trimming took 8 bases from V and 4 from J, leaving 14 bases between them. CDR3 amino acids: CASGTGVGTEAFF. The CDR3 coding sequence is TGTGCCAGCGGAACGGGGGTGGGCACTGAAGCTTTCTTT.

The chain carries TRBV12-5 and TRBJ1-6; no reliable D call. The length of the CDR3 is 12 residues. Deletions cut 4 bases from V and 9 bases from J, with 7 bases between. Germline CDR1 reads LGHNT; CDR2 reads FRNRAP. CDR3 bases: TGTGCTAGTGGTTCCCCAGCTTCACCCCTCCACTTT. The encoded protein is CASGSPASPLHF.

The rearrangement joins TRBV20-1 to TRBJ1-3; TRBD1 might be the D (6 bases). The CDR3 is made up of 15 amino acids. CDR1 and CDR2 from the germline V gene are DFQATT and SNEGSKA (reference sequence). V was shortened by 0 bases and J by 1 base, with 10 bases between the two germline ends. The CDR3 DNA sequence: TGCAGTGCTAGAGAACAACAGGGATCTGGAAACACCATATATTTT. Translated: CSAREQQGSGNTIYF.

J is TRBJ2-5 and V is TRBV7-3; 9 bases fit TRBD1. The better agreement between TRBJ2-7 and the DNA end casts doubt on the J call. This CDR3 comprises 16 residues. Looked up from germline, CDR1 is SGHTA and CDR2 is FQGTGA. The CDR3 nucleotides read TGTGCCAGCAGCCCCACCGGGACAGGGAGCCACTACGAGCAGTACTTC. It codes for CASSPTGTGSHYEQYF.

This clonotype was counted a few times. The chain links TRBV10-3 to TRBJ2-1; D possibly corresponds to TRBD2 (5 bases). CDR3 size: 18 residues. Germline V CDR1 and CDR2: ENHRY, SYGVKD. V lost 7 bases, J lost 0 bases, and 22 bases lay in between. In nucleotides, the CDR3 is TGTGCCATCAAAACGAAGGAAGACTTAAGCGGCTCCTACAATGAGCAGTTCTTC. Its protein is CAIKTKEDLSGSYNEQFF.

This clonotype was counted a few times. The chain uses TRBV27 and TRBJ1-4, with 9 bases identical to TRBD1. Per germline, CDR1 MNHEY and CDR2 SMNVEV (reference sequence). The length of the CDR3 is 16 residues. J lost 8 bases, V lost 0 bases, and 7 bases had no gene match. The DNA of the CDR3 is TGTGCCAGCAGTTTATCGCACAGGGGGCGAGCAGAAAAACTGTTTTTT. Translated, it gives CASSLSHRGRAEKLFF.

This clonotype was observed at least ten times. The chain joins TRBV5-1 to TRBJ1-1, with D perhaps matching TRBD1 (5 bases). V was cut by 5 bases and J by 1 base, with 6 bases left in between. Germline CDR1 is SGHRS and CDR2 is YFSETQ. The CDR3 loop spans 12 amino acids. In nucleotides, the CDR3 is TGCGCCAGCAGGCAGGGGAACACTGAAGCTTTCTTT. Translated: CASRQGNTEAFF. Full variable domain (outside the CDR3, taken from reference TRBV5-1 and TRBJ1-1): KAGVTQTPRYLIKTRGQQVTLSCSPISGHRSVSWYQQTPGQGLQFLFEYFSETQRNKGNFPGRFSGRQFSNSRSEMNVSTLELGDSALYLCASRQGNTEAFFGQGTRLTVV.

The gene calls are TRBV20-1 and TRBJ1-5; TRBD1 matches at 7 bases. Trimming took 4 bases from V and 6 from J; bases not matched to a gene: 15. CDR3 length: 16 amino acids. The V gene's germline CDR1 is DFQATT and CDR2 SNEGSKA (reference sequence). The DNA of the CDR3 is TGCAGTGCTAAGGCAGGGGGGACGGGGTCAGCTCAGCCCCAGCATTTT. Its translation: CSAKAGGTGSAQPQHF.

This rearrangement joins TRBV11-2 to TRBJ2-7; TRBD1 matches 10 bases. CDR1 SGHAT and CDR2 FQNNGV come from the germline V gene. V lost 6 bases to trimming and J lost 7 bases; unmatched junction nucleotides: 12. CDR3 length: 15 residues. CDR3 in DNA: TGTGCCAGCAGTTCGCGTGGGACAGGGGTTGAAGAGCAGTACTTC. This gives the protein CASSSRGTGVEEQYF.

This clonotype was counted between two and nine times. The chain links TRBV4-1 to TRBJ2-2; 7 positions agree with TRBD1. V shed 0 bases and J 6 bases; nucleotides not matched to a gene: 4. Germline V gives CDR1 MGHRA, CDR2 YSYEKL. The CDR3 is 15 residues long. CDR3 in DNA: TGCGCCAGCAGCCAAGATAGACAGGGCGCCGGGGAGCTGTTTTTT. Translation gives CASSQDRQGAGELFF.

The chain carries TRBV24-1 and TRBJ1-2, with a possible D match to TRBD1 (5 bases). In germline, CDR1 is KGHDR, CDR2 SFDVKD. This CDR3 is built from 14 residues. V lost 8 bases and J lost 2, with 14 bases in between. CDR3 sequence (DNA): TGTGCCACCACCACCAGCGGACACAACTATGGCTACACCTTC. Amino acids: CATTTSGHNYGYTF.

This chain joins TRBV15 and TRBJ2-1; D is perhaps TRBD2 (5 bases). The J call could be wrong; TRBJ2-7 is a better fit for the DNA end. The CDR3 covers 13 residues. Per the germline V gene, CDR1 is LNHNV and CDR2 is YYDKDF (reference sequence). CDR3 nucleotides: TGTGCCACCAGCTCGGGAAGGACCTACGAGCAGTACTTC. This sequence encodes CATSSGRTYEQYF.

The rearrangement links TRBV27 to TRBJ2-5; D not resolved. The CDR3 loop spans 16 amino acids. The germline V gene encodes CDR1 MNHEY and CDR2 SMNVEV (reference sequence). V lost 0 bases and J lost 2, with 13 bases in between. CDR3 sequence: CASSLSMAHGQETQYF. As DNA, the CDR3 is TGTGCCAGCAGTTTATCGATGGCACACGGACAAGAGACCCAGTACTTC.

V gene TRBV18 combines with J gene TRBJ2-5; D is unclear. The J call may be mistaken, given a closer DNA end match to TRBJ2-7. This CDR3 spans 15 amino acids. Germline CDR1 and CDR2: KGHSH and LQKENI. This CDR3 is CASSPAGSRSYEQYF. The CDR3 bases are TGTGCCAGCTCACCAGCAGGATCTAGATCCTACGAGCAGTACTTC.

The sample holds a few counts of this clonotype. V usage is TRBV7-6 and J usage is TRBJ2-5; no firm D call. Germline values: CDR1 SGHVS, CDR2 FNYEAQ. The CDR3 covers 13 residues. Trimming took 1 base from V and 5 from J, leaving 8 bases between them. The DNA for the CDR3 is TGTGCCAGCAGCTTAGGGCCGACGGAGACCCAGTACTTC. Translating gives CASSLGPTETQYF.

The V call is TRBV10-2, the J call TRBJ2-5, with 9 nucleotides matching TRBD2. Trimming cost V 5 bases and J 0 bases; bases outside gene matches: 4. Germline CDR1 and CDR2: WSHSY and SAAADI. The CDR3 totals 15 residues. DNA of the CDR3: TGCGCCAGCAGTAAAAGCGGGGGGTACCAAGAGACCCAGTACTTC. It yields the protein CASSKSGGYQETQYF.